This TCR beta chain was obtained from a study of identical twins. Study-wide points: Excess sharing by twins proved weaker in beta out-of-frame sequences.

About this clonotype: Its target is unknown.

From the 5' RACE reads, TCRdb called clonotypes with MiXCR, one entry per CDR3 protein. Here the sample spans 1.5 million to 2 million distinct CDR3 sequences, less than 35% being singletons. Trimming took 5 bases from V and 3 from J, leaving 11 bases between them. The germline CDR1 and CDR2 sequences are DFQATT and SNEGSKA (reference sequence). This CDR3 is 13 amino acids long. The gene calls are TRBV20-1 and TRBJ1-5, with D uncertain. This TCR was sampled from a newborn girl in good health. Source material: cord blood. CDR3 bases: TGCAGTGCTCCGACGGAGATCAATCAGCCCCAGCATTTT. It yields the protein CSAPTEINQPQHF.